This passage covers 32 T cell receptor beta chains from one sample sequenced in a study of cytomegalovirus exposure and HLA in healthy donors. Use of 60 Vbeta and 13 Jbeta primers characterized the PCR. Clones were sequenced by immunoSEQ multiplex PCR, and TCRdb holds only the in-frame ones, with some missing. The sample has about 180,000 clones; 84% are singletons. What was sequenced was PBMCs. The source of these receptors is a man younger than 30 in good health and CMV-seronegative.

This chain connects TRBV5-1 to TRBJ2-3; TRBD2 matches 11 bases. CDR3 length equals 15 residues. Germline trimming cut 1 base from V and 5 bases from J; bases unmatched to any gene: 3. Germline V gene data show CDR1 as SGHRS and CDR2 as YFSETQ. This chain's CDR3 is CASSLLAGGRDTQYF. In nucleotides, the CDR3 is TGCGCCAGCAGCTTGTTAGCGGGAGGGAGAGATACGCAGTATTTT.

J is TRBJ2-1 and V is TRBV28; TRBD2 agrees at 8 bases. J was trimmed by 1 base and V by 6 bases; bases with no gene match: 8. Germline CDR1 reads MDHEN; CDR2 reads SYDVKM. The CDR3 spans 16 residues. The DNA for the CDR3 is TGTGCCAGCAGCTCCTCAACTAGCGGTTCCTACAATGAGCAGTTCTTC. Translation: CASSSSTSGSYNEQFF.

The chain joins TRBV4-1 to TRBJ1-4; no clear D. The CDR3 loop spans 15 amino acids. Trimming removed 1 base at V and 0 bases at J, with 6 bases between. Germline-derived CDR1 and CDR2 are MGHRA and YSYEKL. The CDR3 nucleotides are TGCGCCAGCAGCCAAGGGCCCGCAACTAATGAAAAACTGTTTTTT. This encodes CASSQGPATNEKLFF.

The chain links TRBV27 to TRBJ2-1; a weak D match, TRBD2 (6 bases). From germline, CDR1 is MNHEY and CDR2 SMNVEV (reference sequence). V shed 4 bases and J shed 4 bases, with 14 bases lying between them. This CDR3 is 15 amino acids long. The CDR3 bases are TGTGCCAGCAGTTCTACCACCGGGAGATACAATGAGCAGTTCTTC. Translation: CASSSTTGRYNEQFF.

This chain connects TRBV27 to TRBJ1-2, with 7 bases matching TRBD1. This CDR3 has 15 residues. The V and J ends lost 6 bases and 7 bases, in that order; junction bases with no gene match: 14. Germline V gene sequence: CDR1 MNHEY, CDR2 SMNVEV (reference sequence). CDR3 residues: CASSQTWTGRAGYTF. Written as DNA, the CDR3 is TGTGCCAGCAGCCAAACGTGGACAGGAAGGGCTGGCTACACCTTC.

This clone came up once. This rearrangement joins TRBV5-1 to TRBJ2-3; 7 nucleotides line up with TRBD1. This CDR3 contains 16 residues. Germline loops: CDR1 SGHRS, CDR2 YFSETQ. After removal of 6 bases from V and 6 bases from J, the junction contained 16 bases not matched to a gene. This chain's CDR3 is CASKFRGGFPGDTQYF. CDR3 coding DNA: TGCGCCAGCAAATTTCGAGGGGGCTTTCCTGGGGATACGCAGTATTTT.

This chain links TRBV10-3 with TRBJ1-1; D is uncertain. This CDR3 has 14 amino acids. Trimming left V 0 bases short and J 1 base short, with 6 bases between. The germline V gene encodes CDR1 ENHRY and CDR2 SYGVKD. CDR3 in amino acids: CAISESYGNTEAFF. CDR3 bases: TGTGCCATCAGTGAGTCTTACGGGAACACTGAAGCTTTCTTT.

The chain links TRBV6-5 to TRBJ2-7, with TRBD1 identical over 7 bases. Trimming took 2 bases from V and 4 from J; bases not matched to a gene: 8. This CDR3 contains 15 residues. Germline CDR1 and CDR2: MNHEY and SVGAGI. The DNA of the CDR3 is TGTGCCAGCAGTTACGGACGGGCAGGGGGTTACGAGCAGTACTTC. This codes for CASSYGRAGGYEQYF.

The V gene is TRBV6-6, the J gene TRBJ1-4; D call uncertain. CDR1 is MNHNY, CDR2 SVGAGI, per germline (reference sequence). V lost 5 bases and J 1 base, leaving 14 bases between the germline ends. CDR3 length: 16 amino acids. DNA for the CDR3: TGTGCCAGCAGTAGGCTTCTAGGAGGAACTAATGAAAAACTGTTTTTT. The encoded protein is CASSRLLGGTNEKLFF.

J is TRBJ2-3 and V is TRBV13, with 12 positions matching TRBD2. V trimming: 4 bases; J trimming: 0 bases; junction bases outside the gene matches: 5. CDR3 length: 17 amino acids. The germline CDR1 and CDR2 sequences are PRHDT and FYEKMQ (reference sequence). The CDR3 spells CASSSGGTSGSTDTQYF. The CDR3 DNA reads TGTGCCAGCAGCTCCGGAGGGACTAGCGGGAGCACAGATACGCAGTATTTT.

This chain links TRBV4-1 with TRBJ2-1, with 9 bases that match TRBD1. V trimming: 3 bases; J trimming: 9 bases; junction bases outside the gene matches: 12. This CDR3 contains 16 residues. CDR1 is MGHRA, CDR2 YSYEKL, per germline. CDR3 protein: CASSQEPGQGMREQFF. CDR3 DNA sequence: TGCGCCAGCAGCCAGGAACCGGGACAGGGTATGCGTGAGCAGTTCTTC.

This clone was counted between two and nine times. The chain combines TRBV6-4 with TRBJ2-2, with D possibly being TRBD1 (6 bases). The V and J ends lost 4 bases and 4 bases respectively, with 7 bases between them. From germline, CDR1 is MRHNA and CDR2 SNTAGT. The CDR3 totals 13 residues. The CDR3 protein is CASSGTATGELFF. The CDR3 bases are TGTGCCAGCAGTGGGACAGCCACCGGGGAGCTGTTTTTT.

The rearrangement links TRBV5-4 to TRBJ2-1; 8 nucleotides align to TRBD2. The J segment lost 8 bases and the V segment lost 1 base, leaving 14 bases of the junction unmatched. CDR1 is SGHNT and CDR2 is YYREEE in the germline V gene (reference sequence). The CDR3 contains 17 residues. This chain's CDR3 is CASSLRFGGGIGHEQFF. CDR3 bases: TGTGCCAGCAGCTTGCGGTTCGGCGGGGGGATTGGGCATGAGCAGTTCTTC.

This chain uses TRBV4-1 with TRBJ2-7; 7 bases agree with TRBD2. The V gene's germline CDR1 is MGHRA and CDR2 YSYEKL. The CDR3 extends over 16 amino acids. V shed 1 base, J shed 4 bases, and the junction held 10 bases outside the gene matches. For the CDR3, the DNA is TGCGCCAGCAGCCAAGGCCGACTAGCTCGTGATTACGAGCAGTACTTC. Its protein is CASSQGRLARDYEQYF.

The CDR3 loop reads CASGRGGPTDTQYF. In DNA form, the CDR3 reads TGCGCCAGCGGCCGTGGGGGCCCCACAGATACGCAGTATTTT. The J gene is TRBJ2-3, the V gene TRBV4-3; the D gene is possibly TRBD1 (6 bases). The CDR3 extends over 14 amino acids. V was trimmed by 8 bases and J by 2 bases, leaving 14 bases between them. Germline V lookup: CDR1 LGHNA, CDR2 YSLEER.

The rearrangement uses TRBV2 and TRBJ2-5; TRBD2 matches 11 bases. Trimming removed 6 bases from V and 0 bases from J; junction bases left unmatched: 9. Germline lookup yields CDR1 SNHLY and CDR2 FYNNEI. The CDR3 length is 17 residues. The CDR3 DNA reads as TGTGCCAGCAGCGCCCGACTAGCGGGATCGTACCAAGAGACCCAGTACTTC. Protein sequence: CASSARLAGSYQETQYF.

This rearrangement joins TRBV5-1 to TRBJ1-1; D perhaps matches TRBD1 (6 bases). The CDR3 runs to 16 residues. Trimming removed 3 bases at V and 1 base at J, with 16 bases between. The germline gives CDR1 SGHRS, CDR2 YFSETQ. The CDR3 here is CASSSSPRGGNTEAFF. The CDR3 DNA follows: TGCGCCAGCAGCTCCTCTCCCAGGGGTGGGAACACTGAAGCTTTCTTT.

The V call is TRBV11-2, the J call TRBJ2-5, with TRBD2 matching over 9 bases. V trimming: 1 base; J trimming: 4 bases; junction bases outside the gene matches: 1. Germline values: CDR1 SGHAT, CDR2 FQNNGV. CDR3 length: 14 residues. The CDR3 DNA sequence: TGTGCCAGCAGCTTAGTAGCGGGAGTAGAGACCCAGTACTTC. Protein sequence: CASSLVAGVETQYF.

The gene calls are TRBV7-9 and TRBJ2-5; 11 bases align to TRBD2. The CDR3 extends over 19 amino acids. After removal of 0 bases from V and 0 bases from J, the junction contained 9 bases not matched to a gene. Germline V gene data show CDR1 as SEHNR and CDR2 as FQNEAQ (reference sequence). CDR3 amino acids: CASSLARLAGTWYQETQYF. The DNA for the CDR3 is TGTGCCAGCAGCTTAGCACGACTAGCGGGGACTTGGTACCAAGAGACCCAGTACTTC.

The genes are TRBV9 and TRBJ2-6, with 11 bases lining up with TRBD2. CDR3 length equals 19 residues. Losses at the gene ends were 4 bases for V and 0 bases for J; bases not matched to a gene: 9. CDR1 and CDR2 from the germline V gene are SGDLS and YYNGEE. CDR3 nucleotides: TGTGCCAGCAGCCTAGGACTAGCGGGCCCTGGCTCTGGGGCCAACGTCCTGACTTTC. This gives the protein CASSLGLAGPGSGANVLTF.

This rearrangement joins TRBV7-3 to TRBJ2-4; TRBD1 agrees at 9 bases. The CDR3 length is 14 residues. Germline assignment: CDR1 SGHTA and CDR2 FQGTGA. V lost 6 bases to trimming and J lost 8 bases; unmatched junction nucleotides: 8. In DNA, the CDR3 is TGTGCCAGCAGTGTAACAGGGGGCGGGGACATTCAGTACTTC. This translates into CASSVTGGGDIQYF.

V gene TRBV18 combines with J gene TRBJ2-7; 9 nucleotides match TRBD1. Trimming took 8 bases from V and 0 from J; bases not matched to a gene: 11. The CDR3 consists of 16 residues. The V gene's germline CDR1 is KGHSH and CDR2 LQKENI. CDR3 protein: CASKTGGMESSYEQYF. CDR3 in DNA: TGTGCCAGCAAGACAGGGGGTATGGAGAGCTCCTACGAGCAGTACTTC.

The J gene is TRBJ1-1, the V gene TRBV20-1; D remains unclear. Trimming stripped 3 bases from V and 9 bases from J, with 11 bases between. The CDR3 sequence is 11 residues long. CDR1 and CDR2 (germline): DFQATT, SNEGSKA (reference sequence). CDR3 nucleotide sequence: TGCAGTGCTAGTCTTCGTGTTAAAGCTTTCTTT. This gives the protein CSASLRVKAFF.

The CDR3 coding sequence is TGTGCCAGCAGGACAAACTCTAGGACTACTAGAGAGACCCAGTACTTC. It translates to CASRTNSRTTRETQYF. The chain combines TRBV27 with TRBJ2-5; D may be TRBD2 (6 bases). CDR1 is MNHEY and CDR2 is SMNVEV in the germline V gene (reference sequence). The CDR3 extends over 16 amino acids. Trimming pared 6 bases from V and 4 bases from J, leaving 21 bases between.

Only one count was recorded for this clone. The CDR3 DNA reads TGTGCCAGCAGTTTATGGGCGGGGACGAACACCGGGGAGCTGTTTTTT. This sequence encodes CASSLWAGTNTGELFF. The rearrangement links TRBV28 to TRBJ2-2, with a possible D match to TRBD2 (6 bases). Trimming pared 0 bases from V and 0 bases from J, leaving 8 bases between. This CDR3 is built from 16 residues. The V gene's germline CDR1 is MDHEN and CDR2 SYDVKM. Supplemented by reference TRBV28 and TRBJ2-2, the full variable domain reads DVKVTQSSRYLVKRTGEKVFLECVQDMDHENMFWYRQDPGLGLRLIYFSYDVKMKEKGDIPEGYSVSREKKERFSLILESASTNQTSMYLCASSLWAGTNTGELFFGEGSRLTVL.

V is TRBV7-9 and J is TRBJ2-7, with D tentatively TRBD1 (6 bases). CDR1 is SEHNR, CDR2 FQNEAQ, per germline (reference sequence). The CDR3 has 15 residues. Deletions cut 3 bases from V and 4 bases from J, with 16 bases between. The CDR3 DNA is TGTGCCAGCAGCTTGGACAGTCGCCGTCCTTACGAGCAGTACTTC. This gives the protein CASSLDSRRPYEQYF.

The V gene is TRBV6-4, the J gene TRBJ2-3; D is perhaps TRBD2 (5 bases). Per the germline V gene, CDR1 is MRHNA and CDR2 is SNTAGT. V lost 5 bases, J lost 5 bases, and 11 bases lay in between. The CDR3 contains 13 residues. CDR3 DNA: TGTGCCAGCAGTCTTCGGGCGGGAGATACGCAGTATTTT. It translates to CASSLRAGDTQYF.

Note on this clone: At one end the junction does not follow the germline gene, possibly because of a read error. The CDR3 is CAGSLSGNSNQPQHF. CDR3 DNA sequence: TGTGCCGGCAGCCTCTCCGGGAATAGCAATCAGCCCCAGCATTTT. The chain couples TRBV6-5 to TRBJ1-5, with D uncertain. Germline-derived CDR1 and CDR2 are MNHEY and SVGAGI. The CDR3 sequence is 15 residues long.

This chain connects TRBV10-3 to TRBJ2-2; 10 nucleotides match TRBD2. This CDR3 spans 19 amino acids. CDR1 is ENHRY, CDR2 SYGVKD, per germline. Unmatched junction bases numbered 17, after V lost 4 bases and J lost 6 bases. In DNA, the CDR3 is TGTGCCATCAGTGGGGTTCCATATCATCTAGCGGGAGTAGCCGGGGAGCTGTTTTTT. Protein product: CAISGVPYHLAGVAGELFF.

This sequence joins TRBV7-9 and TRBJ2-3; 13 bases map to TRBD2. The CDR3 has 17 amino acids. CDR1 is SEHNR, CDR2 FQNEAQ, per germline (reference sequence). J was trimmed by 2 bases and V by 4 bases; bases with no gene match: 6. CDR3 bases: TGTGCCAGCAGCTCCCCGACTAGCGGGGGGCACACAGATACGCAGTATTTT. Translating it yields CASSSPTSGGHTDTQYF. The full variable domain, completed using reference TRBV7-9 and TRBJ2-3, is DTGVSQNPRHKITKRGQNVTFRCDPISEHNRLYWYRQTLGQGPEFLTYFQNEAQLEKSRLLSDRFSAERPKGSFSTLEIQRTEQGDSAMYLCASSSPTSGGHTDTQYFGPGTRLTVL.

This sequence joins TRBV30 and TRBJ2-1; D gene ambiguous. Germline CDR1 GTSNPN, CDR2 SVGIG (reference sequence). CDR3 length: 13 residues. V lost 3 bases and J 5 bases, leaving 11 bases between the germline ends. Here the CDR3 reads CAWRIASNNEQFF. The CDR3 nucleotides read TGTGCCTGGAGAATAGCATCCAACAATGAGCAGTTCTTC. Supplemented by reference TRBV30 and TRBJ2-1, the full variable domain reads SQTIHQWPATLVQPVGSPLSLECTVEGTSNPNLYWYRQAAGRGLQLLFYSVGIGQISSEVPQNLSASRPQDRQFILSSKKLLLSDSGFYLCAWRIASNNEQFFGPGTRLTVL.

This chain uses TRBV13 with TRBJ2-1, with D tentatively TRBD2 (5 bases). The CDR3 is 16 residues long. Germline lookup yields CDR1 PRHDT and CDR2 FYEKMQ (reference sequence). Trimming shortened V by 5 bases and J by 9 bases, and 23 bases separated the two germline ends. CDR3 loop: CASSLPRGLPNVEQFF. The CDR3 nucleotides are TGTGCCAGCAGCCTCCCCCGTGGACTCCCGAACGTTGAGCAGTTCTTC.